Described below is a single T cell receptor beta chain sequence and its context. The antigen remains undetermined. TCRdb recomputed calls from the 5' RACE reads with MiXCR, one row per CDR3 protein. The sample lists roughly 580,000 distinct CDR3 sequences; about 20% were seen once. This sample is part of a study of T-cell memory formation after mild COVID-19. On the study more broadly: The two donors had largely donor-specific TCR clusters. Study-level results: Cross-reactive memory appears to have joined, as suggested by some responding clones showing up in pre-infection memory. Contracting CD4+ clones were located mainly in CM and EM, and CD8+ clones in EMRA.

The CDR3 length is 14 residues. Trimming took 5 bases from V and 2 from J; bases not matched to a gene: 7. CDR1 and CDR2 from the germline V gene are SQVTM and ANQGSEA. Material for sequencing was PBMCs or a T cell subset sorted from them (not recorded which). The chain combines TRBV29-1 with TRBJ2-3; TRBD1 matches at 7 bases. This TCR derives from an adult woman who had mild COVID-19 (a few samples of this study predate the infection). Cell type and time point are not known. The CDR3 loop is CSVTQGTDTDTQYF. The CDR3 DNA reads TGCAGCGTTACCCAAGGGACAGACACAGATACGCAGTATTTT.